This T cell receptor (beta chain) was found in a study of cytomegalovirus exposure and HLA in healthy donors. The CDR3 extends over 14 amino acids. CDR1 and CDR2 from the germline V gene are LGHNA and YNFKEQ. Trimming left V 5 bases short and J 8 bases short, with 13 bases between. Vbeta (60) and Jbeta (13) primers were used in the PCR. The assay was immunoSEQ multiplex PCR, and TCRdb's table has in-frame clones only and misses some. The sample lists 95,000 to 150,000 clones; 77% were seen once. Source material: PBMCs. The chain joins TRBV4-2 to TRBJ1-6; possible D gene TRBD1, 5 bases. This TCR was recovered from a man between 18 and 29 years old in good health and CMV-seropositive. In DNA, the CDR3 is TGTGCCAGCAGCTCAATGAAAGGGGATTCACCCCTCCACTTT. Translating gives CASSSMKGDSPLHF.